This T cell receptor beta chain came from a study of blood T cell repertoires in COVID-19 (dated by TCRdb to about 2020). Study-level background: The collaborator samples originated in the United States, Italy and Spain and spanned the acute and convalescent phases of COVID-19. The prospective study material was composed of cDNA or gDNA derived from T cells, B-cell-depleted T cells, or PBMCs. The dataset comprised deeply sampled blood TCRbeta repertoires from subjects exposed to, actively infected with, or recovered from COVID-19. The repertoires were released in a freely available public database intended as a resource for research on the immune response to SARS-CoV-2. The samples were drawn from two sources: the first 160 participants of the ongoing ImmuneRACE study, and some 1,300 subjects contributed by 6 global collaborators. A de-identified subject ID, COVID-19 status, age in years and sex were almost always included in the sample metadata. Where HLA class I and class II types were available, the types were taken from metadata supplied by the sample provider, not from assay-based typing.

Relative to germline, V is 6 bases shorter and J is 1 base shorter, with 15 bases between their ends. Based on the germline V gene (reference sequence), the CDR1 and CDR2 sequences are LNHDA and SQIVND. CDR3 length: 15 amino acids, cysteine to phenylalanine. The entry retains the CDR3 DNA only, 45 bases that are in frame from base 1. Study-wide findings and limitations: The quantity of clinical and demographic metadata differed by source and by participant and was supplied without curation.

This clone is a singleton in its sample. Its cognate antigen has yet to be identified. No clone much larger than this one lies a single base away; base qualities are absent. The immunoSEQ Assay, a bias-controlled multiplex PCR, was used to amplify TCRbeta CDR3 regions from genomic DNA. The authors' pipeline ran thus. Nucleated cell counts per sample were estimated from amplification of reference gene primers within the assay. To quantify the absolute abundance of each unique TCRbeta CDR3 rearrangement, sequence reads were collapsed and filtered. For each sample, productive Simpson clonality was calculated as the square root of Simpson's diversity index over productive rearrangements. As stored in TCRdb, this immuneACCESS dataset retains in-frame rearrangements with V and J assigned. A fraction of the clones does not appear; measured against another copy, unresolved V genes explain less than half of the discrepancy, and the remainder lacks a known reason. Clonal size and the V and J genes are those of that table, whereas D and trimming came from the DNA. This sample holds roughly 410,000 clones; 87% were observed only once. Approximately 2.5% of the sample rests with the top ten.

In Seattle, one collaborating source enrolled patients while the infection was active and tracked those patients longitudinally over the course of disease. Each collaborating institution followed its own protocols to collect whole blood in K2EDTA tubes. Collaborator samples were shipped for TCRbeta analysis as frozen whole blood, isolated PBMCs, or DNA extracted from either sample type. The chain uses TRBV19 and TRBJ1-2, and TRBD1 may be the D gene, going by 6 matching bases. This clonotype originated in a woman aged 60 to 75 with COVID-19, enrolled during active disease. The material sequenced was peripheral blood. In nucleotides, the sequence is TGTGCCAGTAGCGACCCCAGGGGAATTAACTATGGCTACACCTTC. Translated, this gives CASSDPRGINYGYTF.